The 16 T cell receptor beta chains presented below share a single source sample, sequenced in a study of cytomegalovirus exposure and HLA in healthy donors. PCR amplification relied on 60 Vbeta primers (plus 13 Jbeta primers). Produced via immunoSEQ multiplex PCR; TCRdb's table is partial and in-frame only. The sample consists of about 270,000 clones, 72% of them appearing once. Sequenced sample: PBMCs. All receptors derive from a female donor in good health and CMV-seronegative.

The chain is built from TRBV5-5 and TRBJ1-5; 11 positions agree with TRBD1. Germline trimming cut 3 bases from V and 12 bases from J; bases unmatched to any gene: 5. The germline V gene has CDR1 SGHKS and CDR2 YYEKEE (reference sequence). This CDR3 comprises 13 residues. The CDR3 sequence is CASSWTGGKIQHF. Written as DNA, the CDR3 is TGTGCCAGCAGCTGGACAGGGGGCAAGATCCAGCATTTT.

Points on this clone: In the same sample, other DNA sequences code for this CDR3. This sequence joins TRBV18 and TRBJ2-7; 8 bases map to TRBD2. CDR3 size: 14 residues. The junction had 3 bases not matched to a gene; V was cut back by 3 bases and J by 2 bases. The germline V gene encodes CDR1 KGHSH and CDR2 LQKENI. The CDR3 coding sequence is TGTGCCAGCTCACCCCGGGAGGGAGCCTACGAGCAGTACTTC. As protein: CASSPREGAYEQYF.

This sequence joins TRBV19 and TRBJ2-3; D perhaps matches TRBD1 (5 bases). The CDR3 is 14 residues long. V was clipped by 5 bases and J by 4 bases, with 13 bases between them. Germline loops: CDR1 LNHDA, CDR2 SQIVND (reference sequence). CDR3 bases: TGTGCCAGTAGTCACCGAGAAGGGGCAGATACGCAGTATTTT. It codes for CASSHREGADTQYF.

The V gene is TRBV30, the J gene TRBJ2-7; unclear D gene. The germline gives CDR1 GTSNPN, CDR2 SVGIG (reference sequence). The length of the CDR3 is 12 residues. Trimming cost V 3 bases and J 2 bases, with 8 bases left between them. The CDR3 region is CAWRAATYEQYF. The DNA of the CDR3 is TGTGCCTGGAGGGCAGCGACCTACGAGCAGTACTTC. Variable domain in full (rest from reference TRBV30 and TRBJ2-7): SQTIHQWPATLVQPVGSPLSLECTVEGTSNPNLYWYRQAAGRGLQLLFYSVGIGQISSEVPQNLSASRPQDRQFILSSKKLLLSDSGFYLCAWRAATYEQYFGPGTRLTVT.

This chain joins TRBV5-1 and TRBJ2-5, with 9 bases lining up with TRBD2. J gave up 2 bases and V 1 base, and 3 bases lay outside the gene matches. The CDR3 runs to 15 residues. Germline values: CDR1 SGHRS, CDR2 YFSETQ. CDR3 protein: CASSLYLAGQETQYF. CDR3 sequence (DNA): TGCGCCAGCAGCTTGTATCTAGCGGGACAAGAGACCCAGTACTTC.

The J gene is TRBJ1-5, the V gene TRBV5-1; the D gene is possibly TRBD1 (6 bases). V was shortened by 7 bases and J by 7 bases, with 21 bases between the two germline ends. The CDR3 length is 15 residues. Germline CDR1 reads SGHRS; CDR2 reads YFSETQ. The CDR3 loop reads CASSISGGWRQPQHF. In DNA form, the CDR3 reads TGCGCCAGCTCGATTTCGGGGGGCTGGCGCCAGCCCCAGCATTTT.

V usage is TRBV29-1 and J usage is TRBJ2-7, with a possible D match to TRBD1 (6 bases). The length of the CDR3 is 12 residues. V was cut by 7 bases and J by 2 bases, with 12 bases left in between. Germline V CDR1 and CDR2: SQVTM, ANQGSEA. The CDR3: CSAQDSAYEQYF. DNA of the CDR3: TGCAGCGCTCAGGACAGCGCCTACGAGCAGTACTTC.

CDR3 in DNA: TGCGCCAGCAGCTTGGCCGGCAGACTGAAAGAGACCCAGTACTTC. Translated, it gives CASSLAGRLKETQYF. This rearrangement joins TRBV5-1 to TRBJ2-5; D remains unclear. This CDR3 spans 15 amino acids. The germline gives CDR1 SGHRS, CDR2 YFSETQ. V lost 0 bases and J 3 bases, leaving 12 bases between the germline ends.

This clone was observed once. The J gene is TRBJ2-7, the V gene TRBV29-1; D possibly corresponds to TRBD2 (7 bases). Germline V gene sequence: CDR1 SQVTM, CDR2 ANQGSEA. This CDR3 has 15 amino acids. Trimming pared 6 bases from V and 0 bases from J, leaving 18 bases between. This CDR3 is CSVGGGALSSYEQYF. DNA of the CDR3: TGCAGCGTGGGAGGGGGGGCCCTGAGCTCCTACGAGCAGTACTTC.

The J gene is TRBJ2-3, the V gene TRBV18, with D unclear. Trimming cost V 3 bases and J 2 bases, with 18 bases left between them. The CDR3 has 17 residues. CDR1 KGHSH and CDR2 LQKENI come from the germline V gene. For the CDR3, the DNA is TGTGCCAGCTCACCTGAACCTATCCTGGGCCCCACAGATACGCAGTATTTT. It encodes CASSPEPILGPTDTQYF.

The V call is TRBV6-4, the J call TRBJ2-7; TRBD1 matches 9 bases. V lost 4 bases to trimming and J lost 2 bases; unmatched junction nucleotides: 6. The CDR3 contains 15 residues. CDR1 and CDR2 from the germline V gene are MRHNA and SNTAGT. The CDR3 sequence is CASSGRQGEPYEQYF. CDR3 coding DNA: TGTGCCAGCAGTGGGCGACAGGGGGAACCCTACGAGCAGTACTTC.

The CDR3 DNA reads TGTGCCAGCAGCGACACTAGTTTGGGGTCCTACGAGCAGTACTTC. This encodes CASSDTSLGSYEQYF. The chain is built from TRBV28 and TRBJ2-7, with D tentatively TRBD2 (5 bases). V was trimmed by 6 bases and J by 1 base, leaving 16 bases between them. The CDR3 contains 15 residues. Germline loops: CDR1 MDHEN, CDR2 SYDVKM. Together with reference TRBV28 and TRBJ2-7, the CDR3 gives the full variable domain: DVKVTQSSRYLVKRTGEKVFLECVQDMDHENMFWYRQDPGLGLRLIYFSYDVKMKEKGDIPEGYSVSREKKERFSLILESASTNQTSMYLCASSDTSLGSYEQYFGPGTRLTVT.

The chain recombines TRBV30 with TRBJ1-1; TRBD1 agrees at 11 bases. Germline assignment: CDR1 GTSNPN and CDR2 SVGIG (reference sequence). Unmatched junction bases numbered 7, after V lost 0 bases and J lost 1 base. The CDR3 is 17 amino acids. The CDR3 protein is CAWSVGTGGLENTEAFF. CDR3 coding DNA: TGTGCCTGGAGTGTGGGGACAGGGGGACTCGAGAACACTGAAGCTTTCTTT.

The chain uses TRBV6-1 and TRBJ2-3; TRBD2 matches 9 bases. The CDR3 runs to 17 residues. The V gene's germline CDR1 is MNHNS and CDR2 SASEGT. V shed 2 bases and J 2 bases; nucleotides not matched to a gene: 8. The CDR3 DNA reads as TGTGCCAGCAGTGAAAGGTGGGAGCGGGGGGCCACAGATACGCAGTATTTT. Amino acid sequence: CASSERWERGATDTQYF.

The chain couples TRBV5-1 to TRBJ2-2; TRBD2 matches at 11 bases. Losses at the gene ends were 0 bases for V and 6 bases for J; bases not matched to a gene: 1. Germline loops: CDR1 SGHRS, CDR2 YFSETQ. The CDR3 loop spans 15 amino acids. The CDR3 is CASSLELAGAGELFF. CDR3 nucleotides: TGCGCCAGCAGCTTGGAACTAGCGGGAGCCGGGGAGCTGTTTTTT.

This chain's CDR3 is CASSLPRTIQETQYF. CDR3 bases: TGTGCCAGCAGCTTACCCCGGACAATCCAAGAGACCCAGTACTTC. The chain employs TRBV7-2 and TRBJ2-5; D might be TRBD1 (5 bases). Germline V gene lookup returns CDR1 SGHTA and CDR2 FQGNSA. This CDR3 contains 15 residues. Trimming stripped 2 bases from V and 1 base from J, with 11 bases between.